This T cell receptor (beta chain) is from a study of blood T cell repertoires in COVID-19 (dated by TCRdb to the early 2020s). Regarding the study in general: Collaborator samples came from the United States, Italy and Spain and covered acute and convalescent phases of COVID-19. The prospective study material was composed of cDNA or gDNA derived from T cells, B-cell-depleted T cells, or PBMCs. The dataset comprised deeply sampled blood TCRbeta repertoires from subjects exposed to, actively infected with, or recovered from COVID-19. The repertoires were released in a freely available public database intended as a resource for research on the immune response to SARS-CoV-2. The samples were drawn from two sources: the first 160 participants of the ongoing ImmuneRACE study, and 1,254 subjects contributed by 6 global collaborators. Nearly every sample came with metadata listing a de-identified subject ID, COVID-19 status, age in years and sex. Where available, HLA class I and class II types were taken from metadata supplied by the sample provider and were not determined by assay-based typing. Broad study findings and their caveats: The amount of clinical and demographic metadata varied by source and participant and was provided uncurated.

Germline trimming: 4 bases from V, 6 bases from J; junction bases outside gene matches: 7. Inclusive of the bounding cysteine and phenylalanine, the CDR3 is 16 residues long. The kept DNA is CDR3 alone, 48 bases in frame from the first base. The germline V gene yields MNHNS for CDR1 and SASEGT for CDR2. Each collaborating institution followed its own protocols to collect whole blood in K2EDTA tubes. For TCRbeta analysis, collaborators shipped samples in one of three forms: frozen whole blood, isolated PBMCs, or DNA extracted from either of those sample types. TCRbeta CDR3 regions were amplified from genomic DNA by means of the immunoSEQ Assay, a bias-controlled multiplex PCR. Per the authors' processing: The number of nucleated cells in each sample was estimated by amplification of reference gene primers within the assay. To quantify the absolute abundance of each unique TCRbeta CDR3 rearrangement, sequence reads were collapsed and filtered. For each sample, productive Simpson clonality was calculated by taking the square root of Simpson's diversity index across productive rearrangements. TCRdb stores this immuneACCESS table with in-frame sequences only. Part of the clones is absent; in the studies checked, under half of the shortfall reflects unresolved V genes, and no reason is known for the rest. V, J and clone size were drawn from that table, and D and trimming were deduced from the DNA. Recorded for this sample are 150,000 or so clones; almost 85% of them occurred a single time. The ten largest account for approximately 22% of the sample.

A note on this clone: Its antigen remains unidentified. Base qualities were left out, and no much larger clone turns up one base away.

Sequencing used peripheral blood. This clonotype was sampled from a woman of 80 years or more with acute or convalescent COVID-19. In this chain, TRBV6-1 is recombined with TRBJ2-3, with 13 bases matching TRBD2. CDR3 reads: CASSAVPGLAGDTQYF. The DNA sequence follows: TGTGCCAGCAGTGCAGTACCGGGACTAGCGGGGGATACGCAGTATTTT.